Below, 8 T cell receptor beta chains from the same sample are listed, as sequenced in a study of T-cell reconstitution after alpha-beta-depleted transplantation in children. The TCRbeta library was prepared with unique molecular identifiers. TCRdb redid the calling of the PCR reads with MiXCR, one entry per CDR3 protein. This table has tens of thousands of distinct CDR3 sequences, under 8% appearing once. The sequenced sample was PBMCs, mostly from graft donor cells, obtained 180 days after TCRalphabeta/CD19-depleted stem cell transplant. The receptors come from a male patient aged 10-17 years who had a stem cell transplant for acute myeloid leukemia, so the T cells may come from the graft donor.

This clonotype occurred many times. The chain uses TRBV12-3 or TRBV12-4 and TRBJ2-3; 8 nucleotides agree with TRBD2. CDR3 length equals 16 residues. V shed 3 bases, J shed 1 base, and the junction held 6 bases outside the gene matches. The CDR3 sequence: CASSFMRRGGTDTQYF. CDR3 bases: TGTGCCAGCAGTTTTATGCGGCGGGGGGGCACAGATACGCAGTATTTT.

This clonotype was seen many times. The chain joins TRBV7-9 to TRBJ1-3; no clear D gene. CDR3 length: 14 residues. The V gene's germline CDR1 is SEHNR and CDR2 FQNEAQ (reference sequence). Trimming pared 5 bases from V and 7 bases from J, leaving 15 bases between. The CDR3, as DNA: TGTGCCAGCAGCGGAGACTACACGGGGAACACCATATATTTT. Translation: CASSGDYTGNTIYF.

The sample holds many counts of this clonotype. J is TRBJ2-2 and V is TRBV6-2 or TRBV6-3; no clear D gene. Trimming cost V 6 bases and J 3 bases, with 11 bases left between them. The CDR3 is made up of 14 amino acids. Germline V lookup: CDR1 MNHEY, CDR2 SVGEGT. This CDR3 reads CASSSDGYTGELFF. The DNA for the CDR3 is TGTGCCAGCAGCTCGGACGGCTACACCGGGGAGCTGTTTTTT.

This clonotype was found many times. Here the CDR3 reads CASSSRGGATDTQYF. CDR3 bases: TGCGCCAGCAGTTCTCGCGGGGGAGCTACAGATACGCAGTATTTT. The chain combines TRBV5-1 with TRBJ2-3; 7 bases are a match to TRBD2. Unmatched junction bases numbered 9, after V lost 5 bases and J lost 3 bases. Germline values: CDR1 SGHRS, CDR2 YFSETQ. The CDR3 extends over 15 amino acids. The whole variable domain, remainder taken from reference TRBV5-1 and TRBJ2-3, is KAGVTQTPRYLIKTRGQQVTLSCSPISGHRSVSWYQQTPGQGLQFLFEYFSETQRNKGNFPGRFSGRQFSNSRSEMNVSTLELGDSALYLCASSSRGGATDTQYFGPGTRLTVL.

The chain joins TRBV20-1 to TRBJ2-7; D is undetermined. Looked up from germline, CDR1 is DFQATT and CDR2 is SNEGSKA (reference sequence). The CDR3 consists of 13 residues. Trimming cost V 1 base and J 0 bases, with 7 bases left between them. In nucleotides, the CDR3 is TGCAGTGCTAGAGGGCTCTACTCCTACGAGCAGTACTTC. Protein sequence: CSARGLYSYEQYF.

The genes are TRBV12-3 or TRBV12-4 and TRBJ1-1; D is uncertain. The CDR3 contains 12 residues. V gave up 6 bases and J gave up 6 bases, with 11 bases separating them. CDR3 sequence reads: CASSPRTPEAFF. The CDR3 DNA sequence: TGTGCCAGCAGCCCAAGGACCCCTGAAGCTTTCTTT.

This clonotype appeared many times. Here the CDR3 reads CASSYGLGTSGFGELFF. CDR3 in DNA: TGTGCCAGCAGCTATGGGCTCGGGACTAGCGGGTTCGGGGAGCTGTTTTTT. V and J are TRBV28 and TRBJ2-2; 12 nucleotides align to TRBD2. CDR1 is MDHEN, CDR2 SYDVKM, per germline. The CDR3 is 17 amino acids. V dropped 6 bases and J dropped 7; count of bases not matched to a gene: 12.

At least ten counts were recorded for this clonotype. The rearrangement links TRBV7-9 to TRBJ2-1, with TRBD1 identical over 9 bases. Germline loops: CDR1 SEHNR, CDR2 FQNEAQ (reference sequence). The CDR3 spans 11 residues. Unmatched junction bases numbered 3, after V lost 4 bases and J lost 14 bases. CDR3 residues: CASSSRQGEFF. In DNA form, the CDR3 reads TGTGCCAGCAGCTCTCGACAGGGGGAGTTCTTC.